The source of this T cell receptor (beta chain) is a study of T cells after yellow fever vaccination. This clonotype has a handful of counts. TCR cDNA, made by 5'RACE template switching, carried an added universal primer site and UMIs. In TCRdb, the 5' RACE reads were re-called with MiXCR into one record per CDR3 protein. The data hold about 300,000 distinct CDR3 sequences, with around 3.9% observed a single time. The V gene end was trimmed by 0 bases and the J gene end by 4 bases; junction bases not matched to a gene: 5. Per germline, CDR1 SGDLS and CDR2 YYNGEE. The CDR3 length is 15 residues. The genes are TRBV9 and TRBJ2-5; 8 bases match TRBD2. The sequencing here drew on PBMCs, taken 5 days after the yellow fever booster vaccination. This clonotype was sampled from a man younger than 35 who received the YFV17D yellow fever vaccine. CDR3 DNA sequence: TGTGCCAGCAGCGTAGGGACTAGCCCCCGAGAGACCCAGTACTTC. Protein: CASSVGTSPRETQYF.